This T cell receptor beta chain was found in a study of blood T cell repertoires in COVID-19 (dated by TCRdb to 2018 to 2020). Broadly, across the study: Collaborator samples came from the United States, Italy and Spain and covered acute and convalescent phases of COVID-19. The material from the prospective study consisted of cDNA or gDNA derived from T cells, B-cell-depleted T cells, or PBMCs. The repertoires were released in a freely available public database meant as a resource for research on the immune response to SARS-CoV-2. Samples came from the ongoing ImmuneRACE study (first 160 participants) plus 1,254 subjects from 6 global collaborators. Subjects who had been exposed to COVID-19, were actively infected with it, or had recovered from it provided the deeply sampled blood TCRbeta repertoires that made up the dataset. Nearly every sample came with metadata listing a de-identified subject ID, COVID-19 status, age in years and sex. Where available, HLA class I and class II types were taken from metadata supplied by the sample provider and were not determined by assay-based typing. The research as a whole found: The amount of clinical and demographic metadata varied by source and participant and was provided uncurated.

TCRbeta CDR3 regions were amplified from genomic DNA using the immunoSEQ Assay, a bias-controlled multiplex PCR. From the authors' description of their analysis: The number of nucleated cells in each sample was estimated by amplification of reference gene primers within the assay. To quantify the absolute abundance of each unique TCRbeta CDR3 rearrangement, sequence reads were collapsed and filtered. For each sample, productive Simpson clonality was calculated as the square root of Simpson's diversity index across productive rearrangements. As stored in TCRdb, this immuneACCESS dataset retains in-frame rearrangements with V and J assigned. A fraction of the clones does not appear; measured against another copy, unresolved V genes explain less than half of the discrepancy, and the remainder lacks a known reason. The D gene and trimming were derived from the DNA, and the V and J assignments and clone size from that table. The table for this sample lists just over 650,000 clones; 70% to 90% of them were counted only once. The biggest ten clones account for over 0.2% of the sample.

Whole blood was collected in K2EDTA tubes by collaborating institutions according to the institutions' own protocols. For TCRbeta analysis, collaborator samples were shipped as frozen whole blood, as isolated PBMCs, or as DNA extracted from either sample type. The germline V gene sets CDR1 to MDHEN and CDR2 to SYDVKM. The CDR3, cysteine through phenylalanine, is 16 amino acids long. This entry keeps only the CDR3 DNA: 48 bases, framed from base 1. Between the V and J ends, shortened by 3 bases and 5 bases respectively, the junction contains 18 bases. A word on this clone: The clone's antigen remains unknown. No much larger clonotype is one base removed from it; base qualities were not supplied.

The rearranged chain carries TRBV28 and TRBJ2-3; TRBD1 might be the D gene, on 6 matching bases. Input material: peripheral blood. This clonotype was sampled from a woman aged 18-29 years with acute or convalescent COVID-19. The nucleotides read TGTGCCAGCAGTTTCGATTGGGCAGGGGAGATAGATACGCAGTATTTT. Its amino acids are CASSFDWAGEIDTQYF.